Presented here are 5 T cell receptor beta chains from one specimen sequenced in a study of cytomegalovirus exposure and HLA in healthy donors. Primers: 60 Vbeta forward and 13 Jbeta reverse. Clones were sequenced by immunoSEQ multiplex PCR, and TCRdb holds only the in-frame ones, with some missing. The sample lists over 80,000 clones, about four fifths occurring once. The sequencing sample was made of PBMCs. The receptor source for this set is a woman aged 65 to 85 in good health and CMV-seropositive.

CDR3 loop: CASSLGYDSPLHF. The CDR3 nucleotides are TGCGCCAGCAGCTTGGGCTACGATTCACCCCTCCACTTT. The chain carries TRBV5-1 and TRBJ1-6; no clear D gene. V lost 0 bases and J lost 8, with 6 bases in between. This CDR3 has 13 amino acids. Germline CDR1 is SGHRS and CDR2 is YFSETQ.

The genes are TRBV10-3 and TRBJ1-5; D is possibly TRBD1 (5 bases). Trimming took off 0 bases at V and 5 bases at J, with 11 bases between the two ends. The germline V gene has CDR1 ENHRY and CDR2 SYGVKD. The CDR3 is made up of 15 amino acids. The chain's CDR3 is CAISESGGGYQPQHF. CDR3 in DNA: TGTGCCATCAGTGAGTCGGGGGGGGGTTATCAGCCCCAGCATTTT.

The V and J genes are TRBV5-7 and TRBJ2-2; D perhaps matches TRBD2 (6 bases). TRBV5-7 is given ORF status, its function remaining uncertain. CDR3 length: 13 amino acids. Trimming pared 4 bases from V and 5 bases from J, leaving 9 bases between. The CDR3 DNA reads TGTGCCAGCAGCCTGACTAGTACCGGGGAGCTGTTTTTT. Translation: CASSLTSTGELFF.

The chain joins TRBV5-1 to TRBJ2-7; the D gene is possibly TRBD2 (7 bases). In germline, CDR1 is SGHRS, CDR2 YFSETQ. V dropped 1 base and J dropped 3 bases, with 11 bases sitting between them. This CDR3 is built from 14 residues. The DNA for the CDR3 is TGCGCCAGCAGCTTGCGGGGGGCCCGCTACGAGCAGTACTTC. Amino acids: CASSLRGARYEQYF.

The V and J genes are TRBV5-1 and TRBJ2-2, with 9 bases that match TRBD1. CDR3 size: 15 residues. The J segment lost 7 bases and the V segment lost 0 bases, leaving 4 bases of the junction unmatched. Germline loops: CDR1 SGHRS, CDR2 YFSETQ. The CDR3 reads CASSLDRGRFGELFF. CDR3 bases: TGCGCCAGCAGCTTGGACAGGGGGCGCTTCGGGGAGCTGTTTTTT. The full variable domain, rest sourced from reference TRBV5-1 and TRBJ2-2, is KAGVTQTPRYLIKTRGQQVTLSCSPISGHRSVSWYQQTPGQGLQFLFEYFSETQRNKGNFPGRFSGRQFSNSRSEMNVSTLELGDSALYLCASSLDRGRFGELFFGEGSRLTVL.